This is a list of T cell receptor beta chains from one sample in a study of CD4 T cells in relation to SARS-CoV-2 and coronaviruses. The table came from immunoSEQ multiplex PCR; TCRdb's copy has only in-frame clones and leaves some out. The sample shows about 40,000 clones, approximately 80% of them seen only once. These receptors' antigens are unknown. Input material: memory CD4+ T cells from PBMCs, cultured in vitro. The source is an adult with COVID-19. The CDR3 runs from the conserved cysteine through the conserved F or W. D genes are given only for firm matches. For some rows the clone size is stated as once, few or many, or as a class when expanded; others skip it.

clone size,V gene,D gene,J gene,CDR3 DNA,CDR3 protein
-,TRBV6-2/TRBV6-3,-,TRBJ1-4,TGTGCCAGCAGTCGCGACAGTGGCAATGAAAAACTGTTTTTT,CASSRDSGNEKLFF
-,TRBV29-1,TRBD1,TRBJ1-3,TGCAGCGGCCTACAGGGGGGTGGAAACACCATATATTTT,CSGLQGGGNTIYF
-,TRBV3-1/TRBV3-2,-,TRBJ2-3,TGTGCCAGCAGCCAACTAAGGCATACGCAGTATTTT,CASSQLRHTQYF
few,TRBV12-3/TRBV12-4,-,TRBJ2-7,TGTGCCAGCAGTCACACCTACGAGCAGTACTTC,CASSHTYEQYF
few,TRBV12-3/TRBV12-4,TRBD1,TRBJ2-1,TGTGCCAGCAGGTTAAAGGGGGCAGGGTTCTTC,CASRLKGAGFF
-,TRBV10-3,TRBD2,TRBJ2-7,TGTGCCACCGGGACTAGCGGGGGCCTAGGCTCCTACGAGCAGTACTTC,CATGTSGGLGSYEQYF
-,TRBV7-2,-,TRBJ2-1,TGTGCCAGCAGCTTAGGAGGAGGGGGCTGGTACAATGAGCAGTTCTTC,CASSLGGGGWYNEQFF
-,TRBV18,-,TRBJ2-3,TGTGCCACCACCTCGGTGGCAACAGATACGCAGTATTTT,CATTSVATDTQYF
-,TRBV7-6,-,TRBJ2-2,TGTGCCAGCAGCTTGGGCGGGGTCAACACCGGGGAGCTGTTTTTT,CASSLGGVNTGELFF
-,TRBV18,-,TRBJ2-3,TGTGCCAGCTCACCGCTATTCAACACAGATACGCAGTATTTT,CASSPLFNTDTQYF
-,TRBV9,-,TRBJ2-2,TGTGCCAGCAGTAGGGGACAAGGGGCGACCGGGGAGCTGTTTTTT,CASSRGQGATGELFF
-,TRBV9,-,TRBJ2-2,TGTGCCAGCAGCGTAGGTTTGGGCGGGGAGCTGTTTTTT,CASSVGLGGELFF
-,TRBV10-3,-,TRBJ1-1,TGTGCTACTACGGCTCAAATGAACACTGAAGCTTTCTTT,CATTAQMNTEAFF
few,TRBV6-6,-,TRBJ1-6,TGTGCCAGCAGTCTCTCAGGGGATTCACCCCTCCACTTT,CASSLSGDSPLHF
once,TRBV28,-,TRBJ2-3,TGTGCCAGCAGTTTACGCAGGGGGGGAATGAATACGCAGTATTTT,CASSLRRGGMNTQYF
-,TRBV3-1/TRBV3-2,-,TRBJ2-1,TGTGCCAGCAGCCAAGATCGTAGCCGCTTGGGGCAGTTCTTC,CASSQDRSRLGQFF
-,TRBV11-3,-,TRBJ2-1,TGTGCCAGCAGCTTACGAGGAGGGCCCCTATACAATGAGCAGTTCTTC,CASSLRGGPLYNEQFF
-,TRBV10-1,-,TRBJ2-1,TGCGCCAGCAGTGAGTCCGATTCCCAATCCAAGCAGTTCTTC,CASSESDSQSKQFF
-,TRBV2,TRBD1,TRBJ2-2,TGTGCCAGCAGTGAGACAGGGGAGGACACCGGGGAGCTGTTTTTT,CASSETGEDTGELFF
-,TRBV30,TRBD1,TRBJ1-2,TGTGCCTGGAGTGCCACAGGGGGGCTCTATGGCTACACCTTC,CAWSATGGLYGYTF
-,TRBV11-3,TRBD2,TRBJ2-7,TGTGCCAGCAGCCCCGGGACTATGAGCGAGCAGTACTTC,CASSPGTMSEQYF
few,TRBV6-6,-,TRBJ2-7,TGTGCCATCAACCCTAGCACAGGGTCCGAGCAGTACTTC,CAINPSTGSEQYF
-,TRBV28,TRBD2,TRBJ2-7,TGTGCCAGCAGTTTATTGACTAGCGGGAGTATCGTGTCCTACGAGCAGTACTTC,CASSLLTSGSIVSYEQYF
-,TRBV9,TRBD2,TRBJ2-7,TGTGCCAGCAGCCCCAACGGTGCGGGAGGTGACGAGCAGTACTTC,CASSPNGAGGDEQYF
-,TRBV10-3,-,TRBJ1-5,TGTGCCATCAGTGGGCCCGGGGGAGGTCAGCCCCAGCATTTT,CAISGPGGGQPQHF
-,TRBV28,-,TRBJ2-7,TGTGCCAGCAGTCCCCCGGGACGCAGTCGATACGAGCAGTACTTC,CASSPPGRSRYEQYF
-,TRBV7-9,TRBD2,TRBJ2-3,TGTGCCAGCAGCTTAGCGGGACTAGCGGGAGGAACAGATACGCAGTATTTT,CASSLAGLAGGTDTQYF
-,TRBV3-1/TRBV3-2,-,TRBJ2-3,TGTGCCAGCAGCCATTTAGGGCAGGAGGCAGATACGCAGTATTTT,CASSHLGQEADTQYF
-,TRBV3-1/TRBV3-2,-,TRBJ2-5,TGTGCCAGCAGCCAACATCAAGACCAAGAGACCCAGTACTTC,CASSQHQDQETQYF
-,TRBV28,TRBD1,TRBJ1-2,TGTGCCAGCAGTCACCGGACAGGGGGATACTATGGCTACACCTTC,CASSHRTGGYYGYTF
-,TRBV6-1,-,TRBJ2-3,TGTGCCAGCAGTGAAATGCGGGGACGCACAGATACGCAGTATTTT,CASSEMRGRTDTQYF
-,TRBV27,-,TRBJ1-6,TGTGCCAGCAGTCCAAGAACAGGTCCCTCACCCCTCCACTTT,CASSPRTGPSPLHF
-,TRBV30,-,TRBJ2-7,TGTGCCTGGGCGGCGTCCTACGAGCAGTACTTC,CAWAASYEQYF
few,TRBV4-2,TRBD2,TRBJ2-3,TGTGCCAGCAACCTAGACCCCGGGCAGCGGGAGTACGGCACAGATACGCAGTATTTT,CASNLDPGQREYGTDTQYF
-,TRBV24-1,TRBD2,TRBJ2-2,TGTGCCACCAGTGATCTAGCGGGAGGTGAGACCGGGGAGCTGTTTTTT,CATSDLAGGETGELFF
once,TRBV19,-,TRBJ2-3,TGTGCCAGTAGGTCGGGGGATACGCAGTATTTT,CASRSGDTQYF